This T cell receptor beta chain was retrieved from a study of blood T cell repertoires in COVID-19. Looking at the study overall: Samples taken during acute and convalescent COVID-19 were collected in the United States, Italy and Spain. Sources were T cells, B-cell-depleted T cells, or PBMCs; the material itself was cDNA or gDNA.

This clone was observed a single time. CDR3 length: 15 residues. From germline, CDR1 is SSHAT and CDR2 FNYEAQ (reference sequence). Trimming at V came to 5 bases and at J to 3 bases, leaving 4 bases not matched to a gene. Original analysis: How many nucleated cells were present was estimated from reference gene primer amplification. The assay was immunoSEQ multiplex PCR, and TCRdb's table has in-frame clones only and misses some. V and J calls and clone size come straight from that table; D and trimming were deduced from the DNA. The sample records around 79,000 clones, around 89% being singletons. The sample consisted of peripheral blood. The sequence came from a human donor in a cohort sampled during active COVID-19. The rearrangement joins TRBV7-7 to TRBJ2-2; 9 bases fit TRBD2. The chain's CDR3 is CASSPLAGDTGELFF. DNA of the CDR3: TGTGCCAGCAGCCCCTTAGCGGGAGACACCGGGGAGCTGTTTTTT.